The 30 T cell receptor beta chains below were found in one sample sequenced in a study of shared clonotypes between healthy human individuals. Clones were sequenced by immunoSEQ multiplex PCR, and TCRdb holds only the in-frame ones, with some missing. Of 530,000 or so clones in the sample, around 79% were seen once. Sequencing was performed on PBMCs. Receptors originate from a woman in her thirties or forties in good health. Some clones in this sample may be carry-over from other donors' samples.

The rearrangement links TRBV7-9 to TRBJ2-3; D gene unclear. The CDR3 is 14 residues long. Deletions cut 1 base from V and 3 bases from J, with 8 bases between. Germline CDR1 SEHNR, CDR2 FQNEAQ (reference sequence). The CDR3 sequence: CASSLVDHTDTQYF. In DNA, the CDR3 is TGTGCCAGCAGCTTAGTGGACCATACAGATACGCAGTATTTT.

CDR3 sequence: CASSTPGLAGVLEQFF. CDR3 DNA: TGTGCCAGCAGCACACCCGGACTAGCGGGAGTTCTTGAGCAGTTCTTC. The V gene is TRBV5-8, the J gene TRBJ2-1; 13 bases agree with TRBD2. Germline loops: CDR1 SGHTS, CDR2 YDEGEE. J was trimmed by 9 bases and V by 4 bases; bases with no gene match: 10. The CDR3 loop spans 16 amino acids.

With respect to this clone: Other DNA variants within this sample encode the same CDR3. The V call is TRBV5-1, the J call TRBJ1-1, with 9 nucleotides matching TRBD1. This CDR3 is 14 amino acids long. Trimming cost V 3 bases and J 4 bases; bases outside gene matches: 4. In germline, CDR1 is SGHRS, CDR2 YFSETQ. The CDR3 nucleotides read TGCGCCAGCAGCTGGGGACAGGGTGGCACTGAAGCTTTCTTT. Amino acids: CASSWGQGGTEAFF. The complete variable domain, with remaining parts taken from reference TRBV5-1 and TRBJ1-1, reads KAGVTQTPRYLIKTRGQQVTLSCSPISGHRSVSWYQQTPGQGLQFLFEYFSETQRNKGNFPGRFSGRQFSNSRSEMNVSTLELGDSALYLCASSWGQGGTEAFFGQGTRLTVV.

The V call is TRBV6-5, the J call TRBJ2-3, with a possible D match to TRBD2 (5 bases). CDR1 MNHEY and CDR2 SVGAGI come from the germline V gene. The CDR3 sequence is 11 residues long. Trimming stripped 7 bases from V and 8 bases from J, with 10 bases between. DNA of the CDR3: TGTGCCAGCATTAAAGGAGGTACGCAGTATTTT. Its translation: CASIKGGTQYF.

This clone was seen only a few times. This chain joins TRBV28 and TRBJ2-3, with D perhaps TRBD1 or TRBD2 (5 bases each). CDR1 and CDR2 (germline): MDHEN, SYDVKM. Trimming pared 5 bases from V and 6 bases from J, leaving 15 bases between. The length of the CDR3 is 14 residues. The CDR3 sequence: CASSPIRGRDTQYF. The DNA of the CDR3 is TGTGCCAGCAGTCCAATCCGGGGCCGGGATACGCAGTATTTT.

The V gene is TRBV5-1, the J gene TRBJ1-2; 7 bases align to TRBD1. With 3 bases clipped from V and 4 bases from J, the junction kept 6 bases outside the gene matches. The germline gives CDR1 SGHRS, CDR2 YFSETQ. This CDR3 spans 14 amino acids. Written as DNA, the CDR3 is TGCGCCAGCAGCTGGAACAGGGGCTCCTATGGCTACACCTTC. As protein: CASSWNRGSYGYTF.

The chain is built from TRBV18 and TRBJ1-2; the match to TRBD1 covers 8 bases. J was trimmed by 8 bases and V by 5 bases; bases with no gene match: 7. This CDR3 is 13 amino acids long. Germline assignment: CDR1 KGHSH and CDR2 LQKENI. The CDR3 nucleotides are TGTGCCAGCTCAGGCCTCAGGGGGCCGGGCTACACCTTC. Translating gives CASSGLRGPGYTF.

This rearrangement joins TRBV11-2 to TRBJ2-7, with D unclear. V lost 1 base and J 0 bases, leaving 10 bases between the germline ends. Germline V gene sequence: CDR1 SGHAT, CDR2 FQNNGV. The CDR3 is 15 residues long. The CDR3 region is CASSLVQYVSYEQYF. Written as DNA, the CDR3 is TGTGCCAGCAGCTTAGTTCAGTATGTCTCCTACGAGCAGTACTTC.

J is TRBJ2-7 and V is TRBV6-6, with 9 positions matching TRBD1. Germline V CDR1 and CDR2: MNHNY, SVGAGI (reference sequence). V lost 6 bases, J lost 0 bases, and 6 bases stayed unmatched. The CDR3 spans 15 residues. CDR3 sequence: CASSPRDRDSYEQYF. The CDR3 DNA follows: TGTGCCAGCAGCCCGAGGGACAGGGACTCCTACGAGCAGTACTTC.

The J gene is TRBJ2-5, the V gene TRBV19, with 8 positions matching TRBD1. The CDR3 is 14 amino acids. The germline CDR1 and CDR2 sequences are LNHDA and SQIVND (reference sequence). V dropped 6 bases and J dropped 2; count of bases not matched to a gene: 5. The DNA for the CDR3 is TGTGCCAGTAGGAGGCAGGGGGCACAAGAGACCCAGTACTTC. Its translation: CASRRQGAQETQYF.

This sequence joins TRBV5-8 and TRBJ2-5; D gene ambiguous. This CDR3 region has 13 residues. CDR1 is SGHTS, CDR2 YDEGEE, per germline. V shed 0 bases and J shed 3 bases, with 6 bases lying between them. CDR3 amino acids: CASSLGWEETQYF. CDR3 sequence (DNA): TGTGCCAGCAGCTTGGGTTGGGAAGAGACCCAGTACTTC.

The genes are TRBV28 and TRBJ2-1; 10 nucleotides agree with TRBD2. Germline V gene sequence: CDR1 MDHEN, CDR2 SYDVKM. The CDR3 contains 17 residues. Unmatched junction bases numbered 13, after V lost 2 bases and J lost 9 bases. The CDR3 here is CASSLLAGVGLWGEQFF. CDR3 coding DNA: TGTGCCAGCAGTTTACTAGCGGGAGTTGGTTTATGGGGTGAGCAGTTCTTC.

V usage is TRBV28 and J usage is TRBJ1-5; no clear D gene. The V gene's germline CDR1 is MDHEN and CDR2 SYDVKM. The CDR3 covers 14 residues. Trimming removed 2 bases from V and 1 base from J, with 6 bases in between. DNA for the CDR3: TGTGCCAGCAGTTTAGTCGGGAGCAATCAGCCCCAGCATTTT. This translates into CASSLVGSNQPQHF.

Only a few counts were recorded for this clone. The chain is built from TRBV19 and TRBJ1-5; 9 bases agree with TRBD1. Germline V CDR1 and CDR2: LNHDA, SQIVND (reference sequence). The CDR3 has 15 residues. The J segment lost 6 bases and the V segment lost 3 bases, leaving 6 bases of the junction unmatched. The CDR3 loop is CASSMTGGFTQPQHF. The CDR3 DNA reads as TGTGCCAGTAGTATGACAGGGGGATTCACTCAGCCCCAGCATTTT.

A few counts support this clone. This chain connects TRBV5-1 to TRBJ2-7, with 7 bases identical to TRBD2. The CDR3 loop spans 14 amino acids. From germline, CDR1 is SGHRS and CDR2 YFSETQ. J gave up 0 bases and V 4 bases, and 4 bases lay outside the gene matches. The CDR3 sequence is CASSILATSYEQYF. The CDR3 bases are TGCGCCAGCAGCATACTAGCGACCTCCTACGAGCAGTACTTC.

This chain joins TRBV5-4 and TRBJ1-2; no clear D gene. V was pared by 0 bases and J by 8 bases, with 8 bases between. The CDR3 covers 12 residues. The germline CDR1 and CDR2 sequences are SGHNT and YYREEE (reference sequence). The CDR3 sequence: CASSLVEKGYTF. In DNA form, the CDR3 reads TGTGCCAGCAGCTTGGTCGAGAAGGGCTACACCTTC.

This chain links TRBV7-3 with TRBJ2-1; the D gene is possibly TRBD2 (5 bases). V lost 5 bases, J lost 4 bases, and 24 bases lay in between. Germline lookup yields CDR1 SGHTA and CDR2 FQGTGA. This CDR3 contains 18 residues. The CDR3 loop reads CASSLRGNWEPGYNEQFF. The CDR3 bases are TGTGCCAGCAGCCTAAGAGGGAACTGGGAACCCGGTTACAATGAGCAGTTCTTC.

The chain carries TRBV5-1 and TRBJ2-3, with D perhaps being TRBD1 or TRBD2 (6 bases each). Germline CDR1 SGHRS, CDR2 YFSETQ. The CDR3 runs 14 residues. V lost 7 bases, J lost 2 bases, and 14 bases lay in between. The CDR3 here is CASHRGGSTDTQYF. DNA for the CDR3: TGCGCCAGCCACAGAGGGGGGTCCACAGATACGCAGTATTTT.

The table lists this clone with a few counts. The chain recombines TRBV30 with TRBJ1-5; 8 bases line up with TRBD1. J lost 5 bases, V lost 7 bases, and 7 bases had no gene match. In germline, CDR1 is GTSNPN, CDR2 SVGIG (reference sequence). The CDR3 is 13 amino acids. The CDR3 region is CAYTPGGDQPQHF. The CDR3 DNA sequence: TGTGCCTACACCCCAGGGGGCGATCAGCCCCAGCATTTT. Combining the CDR3 with reference TRBV30 and TRBJ1-5 gives the whole variable domain SQTIHQWPATLVQPVGSPLSLECTVEGTSNPNLYWYRQAAGRGLQLLFYSVGIGQISSEVPQNLSASRPQDRQFILSSKKLLLSDSGFYLCAYTPGGDQPQHFGDGTRLSIL.

The chain employs TRBV2 and TRBJ2-5, with a weak D call TRBD1 (6 bases). CDR3 length: 14 residues. Deletions cut 6 bases from V and 2 bases from J, with 13 bases between. The germline CDR1 and CDR2 sequences are SNHLY and FYNNEI. The CDR3 loop is CASSQTGDQETQYF. CDR3 sequence (DNA): TGTGCCAGCAGCCAGACAGGCGATCAAGAGACCCAGTACTTC.

The chain employs TRBV15 and TRBJ2-1; TRBD2 aligns across 12 bases. Germline V gene lookup returns CDR1 LNHNV and CDR2 YYDKDF (reference sequence). This CDR3 comprises 15 residues. Unmatched junction bases numbered 3, after V lost 3 bases and J lost 6 bases. CDR3 region: CATSRTSGSINEQFF. CDR3 coding DNA: TGTGCCACCAGCAGGACTAGCGGGAGCATCAATGAGCAGTTCTTC. Full variable domain (outside the CDR3, taken from reference TRBV15 and TRBJ2-1): DAMVIQNPRYQVTQFGKPVTLSCSQTLNHNVMYWYQQKSSQAPKLLFHYYDKDFNNEADTPDNFQSRRPNTSFCFLDIRSPGLGDTAMYLCATSRTSGSINEQFFGPGTRLTVL.

This rearrangement joins TRBV10-1 to TRBJ1-5, with a weak D call TRBD1 (5 bases). This CDR3 has 17 residues. V was shortened by 7 bases and J by 2 bases, with 21 bases between the two germline ends. Germline V gene data show CDR1 as WNHNN and CDR2 as SYGVQD (reference sequence). The CDR3 reads CASNSPPGKGGNQPQHF. CDR3 coding DNA: TGCGCCAGCAATTCGCCCCCGGGGAAAGGGGGCAATCAGCCCCAGCATTTT.

The chain combines TRBV10-3 with TRBJ2-2; weak D call: TRBD2 (6 bases). Germline V lookup: CDR1 ENHRY, CDR2 SYGVKD. Trimming took 9 bases from V and 2 from J, leaving 13 bases between them. The CDR3 contains 14 residues. This chain's CDR3 is CAIKAGTNTGELFF. In nucleotides, the CDR3 is TGTGCCATAAAAGCGGGCACAAACACCGGGGAGCTGTTTTTT.

The rearrangement joins TRBV11-1 to TRBJ2-7, with TRBD1 identical over 8 bases. Per the germline V gene, CDR1 is SGHAT and CDR2 is FQDESV (reference sequence). The CDR3 runs 18 residues. Trimming removed 5 bases from V and 0 bases from J; junction bases left unmatched: 15. The chain's CDR3 is CASSPVGTGRISSYEQYF. In DNA, the CDR3 is TGTGCCAGCAGCCCAGTAGGGACAGGAAGAATTTCCTCCTACGAGCAGTACTTC.

There are a few counts of this clone. V usage is TRBV10-3 and J usage is TRBJ2-2; a possible D gene is TRBD2 (6 bases). The CDR3 is 16 amino acids. Germline CDR1 is ENHRY and CDR2 is SYGVKD. Trimming left V 2 bases short and J 4 bases short, with 14 bases between. CDR3 coding DNA: TGTGCCATCAGTGAGCTGACTAGAAAGGCCACCGGGGAGCTGTTTTTT. This sequence encodes CAISELTRKATGELFF.

The rearrangement joins TRBV27 to TRBJ2-7; weak D call: TRBD1 (5 bases). V was cut by 4 bases and J by 3 bases, with 10 bases left in between. The germline V gene encodes CDR1 MNHEY and CDR2 SMNVEV (reference sequence). The CDR3 has 13 residues. CDR3 region: CASSSRTFYEQYF. The CDR3 bases are TGTGCCAGCAGTTCCCGGACATTCTACGAGCAGTACTTC.

The rearrangement uses TRBV27 and TRBJ2-7, with 13 positions matching TRBD2. Losses at the gene ends were 8 bases for V and 5 bases for J; bases not matched to a gene: 6. Germline CDR1 and CDR2: MNHEY and SMNVEV (reference sequence). The CDR3 sequence is 14 residues long. CDR3 amino acids: CASSLAGGPNEQYF. The DNA of the CDR3 is TGTGCCAGCTCACTAGCGGGAGGGCCAAACGAGCAGTACTTC.

The rearrangement links TRBV5-4 to TRBJ2-1; 10 bases match TRBD2. J was trimmed by 3 bases and V by 4 bases; bases with no gene match: 4. The CDR3 length is 15 residues. From germline, CDR1 is SGHNT and CDR2 YYREEE (reference sequence). This CDR3 reads CASSPTSGLYNEQFF. The CDR3 DNA is TGTGCCAGCAGCCCGACTAGCGGGCTCTACAATGAGCAGTTCTTC.

In the case of this clone: A far bigger clonotype differs at one base, so this is likely a read error. The chain uses TRBV11-3 and TRBJ2-3; D remains unclear. The V gene's germline CDR1 is SGHNT and CDR2 YENEEA. CDR3 length: 14 amino acids. Trimming shortened V by 5 bases and J by 8 bases, and 17 bases separated the two germline ends. This CDR3 is CASSQDSSRATQYF. The CDR3 bases are TGTGCCAGCAGCCAAGATAGCAGCCGGGCTACGCAGTATTTT.

The CDR3 DNA is TGTGCCAGCAGTGCTATACTCGACAGGGTTCCCTACGAGCAGTACTTC. This gives the protein CASSAILDRVPYEQYF. The chain uses TRBV28 and TRBJ2-5; the match to TRBD1 covers 7 bases. Gene TRBJ2-7 matches the end of the DNA better, so the J call may be wrong. The CDR3 spans 16 residues. CDR1 and CDR2 (germline): MDHEN, SYDVKM.